This record concerns one TCR beta chain sequence. The CDR3 runs 15 residues. Germline V gives CDR1 SGDLS, CDR2 YYNGEE. V was clipped by 4 bases and J by 6 bases; unmatched bases: 11. Sequencing used immunoSEQ multiplex PCR; TCRdb keeps in-frame clones, though not all of them. The sample records 14,000 to 15,000 clones, just under 75% being singletons. The data are from a study of T cell repertoires in MIS-A myocarditis. Sequenced material: left ventricle heart tissue obtained at autopsy. This sequence originates from a man in his late teens or twenties with fulminant myocarditis from multisystem inflammatory syndrome in adults (MIS-A) after COVID-19. V usage is TRBV9 and J usage is TRBJ2-7, with 9 bases lining up with TRBD1. The DNA of the CDR3 is TGTGCCAGCAGCCCACGTGGGACAGGGAACGCCGAGCAGTACTTC. Protein product: CASSPRGTGNAEQYF.